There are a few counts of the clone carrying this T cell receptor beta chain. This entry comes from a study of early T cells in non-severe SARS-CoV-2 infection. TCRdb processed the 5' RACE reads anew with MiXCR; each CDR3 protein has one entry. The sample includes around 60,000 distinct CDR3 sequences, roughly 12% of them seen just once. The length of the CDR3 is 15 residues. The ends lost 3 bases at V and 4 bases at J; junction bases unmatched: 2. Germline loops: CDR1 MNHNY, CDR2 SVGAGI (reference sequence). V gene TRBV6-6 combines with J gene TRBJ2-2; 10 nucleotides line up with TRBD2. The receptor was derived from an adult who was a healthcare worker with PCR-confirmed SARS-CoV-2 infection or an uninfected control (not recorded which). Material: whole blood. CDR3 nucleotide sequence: TGTGCCAGCAGTTATTCTAGCGGGAGCACCGGGGAGCTGTTTTTT. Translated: CASSYSSGSTGELFF.